This TCR beta chain was captured by sequencing in a study of cytomegalovirus exposure and HLA in healthy donors. Study overall: Out of several hundred genotyped donors, about 80% belonged to the Caucasian-associated ancestry cluster.

V was clipped by 10 bases and J by 0 bases, with 16 bases between them. The CDR3 totals 14 residues. Germline V gene lookup returns CDR1 SNHLY and CDR2 FYNNEI. PCR primers comprised 60 Vbeta and 13 Jbeta primers. Method: immunoSEQ multiplex PCR; TCRdb's copy keeps in-frame clones and lacks some. The sample has 150,000 to 200,000 clones, roughly four fifths seen once. The specimen sequenced was PBMCs. The V call is TRBV2, the J call TRBJ2-7, with D tentatively TRBD2 (5 bases). The sequence derives from a man aged 25 to 40 in good health and CMV-seronegative. As DNA, the CDR3 is TGTGCCAACGCCTTCCCGGGGAGCTCCTACGAGCAGTACTTC. Its protein is CANAFPGSSYEQYF.